The 20 T cell receptor beta chains listed next were all sequenced from one sample in a study of T cells in Graves' hyperthyroidism and ophthalmopathy. Template material for amplifying TCR beta CDR3 regions consisted of RNA transcripts. In the first-round RT-PCR of the TCR CDR3, the HTBI primer set was used. Each CDR3 protein is one row after TCRdb ran MiXCR on the multiplex PCR reads. The table has about 290,000 distinct CDR3 sequences, around 15% seen once. Input material: blood. Receptor source: a woman aged 55-70 years with Graves' ophthalmopathy.

There are a few counts of this clonotype. The chain recombines TRBV7-9 with TRBJ2-3; D possibly corresponds to TRBD2 (5 bases). V was cut by 5 bases and J by 6 bases, with 9 bases left in between. CDR1 and CDR2 from the germline V gene are SEHNR and FQNEAQ (reference sequence). This CDR3 spans 12 amino acids. CDR3 sequence (DNA): TGTGCCAGCAGCCCCAGCGGTGATACGCAGTATTTT. Amino acid sequence: CASSPSGDTQYF. Looking up the rest from reference TRBV7-9 and TRBJ2-3 gives the full variable domain: DTGVSQNPRHKITKRGQNVTFRCDPISEHNRLYWYRQTLGQGPEFLTYFQNEAQLEKSRLLSDRFSAERPKGSFSTLEIQRTEQGDSAMYLCASSPSGDTQYFGPGTRLTVL.

The chain couples TRBV6-2 or TRBV6-3 to TRBJ2-7; D is ambiguous. Germline V CDR1 and CDR2: MNHEY, SVGEGT. The CDR3 totals 17 residues. Trimming removed 0 bases at V and 3 bases at J, with 18 bases between. CDR3 region: CASSYSVAVRTLYEQYF. CDR3 nucleotides: TGTGCCAGCAGTTACTCCGTTGCGGTCAGGACCCTCTACGAGCAGTACTTC.

This clonotype was picked up many times. The J gene is TRBJ2-5, the V gene TRBV10-3, with a weak D call TRBD1 (6 bases). Trimming cost V 8 bases and J 5 bases, with 15 bases left between them. CDR3 length: 13 residues. From germline, CDR1 is ENHRY and CDR2 SYGVKD. For the CDR3, the DNA is TGTGCCATCGCCGGACAAAGGGGGGAGACCCAGTACTTC. It translates to CAIAGQRGETQYF.

Many counts were recorded for this clonotype. V and J are TRBV18 and TRBJ2-7; TRBD2 matches 8 bases. After removal of 0 bases from V and 0 bases from J, the junction contained 1 base not matched to a gene. The germline CDR1 and CDR2 sequences are KGHSH and LQKENI. The CDR3 length is 15 residues. CDR3 residues: CASSPPSGSSYEQYF. The CDR3 bases are TGTGCCAGCTCACCACCAAGCGGGAGCTCCTACGAGCAGTACTTC.

This clonotype was seen at least ten times. The rearrangement uses TRBV27 and TRBJ1-1; a weak D match, TRBD1 (5 bases). Germline CDR1 and CDR2: MNHEY and SMNVEV (reference sequence). The CDR3 length is 13 residues. V gave up 7 bases and J gave up 0 bases, with 9 bases separating them. The CDR3 DNA reads TGTGCCAGCACGGGGGGGGTGAACACTGAAGCTTTCTTT. Protein: CASTGGVNTEAFF.

This clonotype was seen more than once but under ten times. The genes are TRBV4-3 and TRBJ1-1, with D perhaps TRBD1 (5 bases). V lost 5 bases to trimming and J lost 7 bases, with 20 bases between them. Germline loops: CDR1 LGHNA, CDR2 YSLEER. This CDR3 region has 15 residues. CDR3: CASSGSNRNVGEAFF. For the CDR3, the DNA is TGCGCCAGCAGCGGATCAAACAGGAATGTGGGTGAAGCTTTCTTT.

V gene TRBV27 combines with J gene TRBJ1-1; D possibly corresponds to TRBD1 (6 bases). Trimming cost V 7 bases and J 4 bases, with 16 bases left between them. The CDR3 contains 14 residues. CDR1 is MNHEY, CDR2 SMNVEV, per germline (reference sequence). The chain's CDR3 is CASNSRGGVTEAFF. The CDR3 coding sequence is TGTGCCAGCAACTCTAGAGGGGGTGTCACTGAAGCTTTCTTT.

This clonotype was picked up a small number of times. The CDR3 here is CASSPSGQGSTGNTIYF. The CDR3 DNA follows: TGTGCCAGCTCACCCTCAGGACAGGGTTCGACTGGAAACACCATATATTTT. The chain joins TRBV18 to TRBJ1-3, with 8 bases identical to TRBD1. The CDR3 contains 17 residues. V dropped 3 bases and J dropped 2; count of bases not matched to a gene: 9. Germline CDR1 and CDR2: KGHSH and LQKENI. The full variable domain, in which reference TRBV18 and TRBJ1-3 provide the parts outside the CDR3, is NAGVMQNPRHLVRRRGQEARLRCSPMKGHSHVYWYRQLPEEGLKFMVYLQKENIIDESGMPKERFSAEFPKEGPSILRIQQVVRGDSAAYFCASSPSGQGSTGNTIYFGEGSWLTVV.

This clonotype was detected only a few times. CDR3 region: CASSQGASSYEQYF. DNA for the CDR3: TGTGCCAGCAGCCAAGGGGCGAGCTCCTACGAGCAGTACTTC. This sequence joins TRBV3-1 and TRBJ2-7; D gene ambiguous. The CDR3 length is 14 residues. Per the germline V gene, CDR1 is LGHDT and CDR2 is YNNKEL (reference sequence). Trimming stripped 1 base from V and 0 bases from J, with 7 bases between.

The chain links TRBV10-3 to TRBJ1-2, with a weak D call TRBD1 (6 bases). The CDR3 covers 15 residues. Germline V gene sequence: CDR1 ENHRY, CDR2 SYGVKD. V lost 6 bases to trimming and J lost 2 bases, with 16 bases between them. CDR3 nucleotides: TGTGCCATCAGCCCACAGGGAGGTTTGAACTATGGCTACACCTTC. This sequence encodes CAISPQGGLNYGYTF.

A few counts support this clonotype. The rearrangement joins TRBV18 to TRBJ2-2, with 7 positions matching TRBD1. Unmatched junction bases numbered 7, after V lost 4 bases and J lost 5 bases. Germline loops: CDR1 KGHSH, CDR2 LQKENI. There are 15 residues in the CDR3. The CDR3 DNA reads as TGTGCCAGCTCACTCCAGCAGGGGGATACCGGGGAGCTGTTTTTT. It is translated as CASSLQQGDTGELFF. Looking up the rest from reference TRBV18 and TRBJ2-2 gives the full variable domain: NAGVMQNPRHLVRRRGQEARLRCSPMKGHSHVYWYRQLPEEGLKFMVYLQKENIIDESGMPKERFSAEFPKEGPSILRIQQVVRGDSAAYFCASSLQQGDTGELFFGEGSRLTVL.

The V call is TRBV4-3, the J call TRBJ1-4; a possible D gene is TRBD1 (5 bases). V shed 7 bases and J shed 4 bases, with 13 bases lying between them. Looked up from germline, CDR1 is LGHNA and CDR2 is YSLEER. The CDR3 totals 14 residues. The CDR3 nucleotides read TGCGCCAGCAAAGACAGCGGGGGTAATGAAAAACTGTTTTTT. This gives the protein CASKDSGGNEKLFF.

This chain joins TRBV6-1 and TRBJ1-5; D might be TRBD1 (5 bases). The CDR3 has 14 amino acids. With 3 bases removed from V and 5 bases from J, the gap between germline ends came to 11 bases. Germline V CDR1 and CDR2: MNHNS, SASEGT. The CDR3 DNA is TGTGCCAGCAGTGATAGGGGCGACTATCAGCCCCAGCATTTT. This gives the protein CASSDRGDYQPQHF.

This clonotype turned up a few times. The rearrangement uses TRBV7-2 and TRBJ2-4; no firm D call. The CDR3 is 15 residues long. V was pared by 3 bases and J by 1 base, with 10 bases between. Per the germline V gene, CDR1 is SGHTA and CDR2 is FQGNSA. CDR3 region: CASSFRQGAKNIQYF. DNA for the CDR3: TGTGCCAGCAGCTTTCGACAAGGGGCCAAAAACATTCAGTACTTC.

This clonotype was seen ten or more times. J is TRBJ2-6 and V is TRBV6-2 or TRBV6-3; D remains ambiguous. The germline V gene encodes CDR1 MNHEY and CDR2 SVGEGT. This CDR3 has 13 amino acids. The V gene lost 6 bases and the J gene lost 0 bases, with 3 bases spanning the gap. In nucleotides, the CDR3 is TGTGCCAGCAGACTCTCTGGGGCCAACGTCCTGACTTTC. Encoded protein: CASRLSGANVLTF.

This clonotype was counted many times. The CDR3 sequence is CASSPTGAGNTIYF. The CDR3 region has the DNA TGTGCCAGCAGTCCCACAGGGGCTGGAAACACCATATATTTT. The chain is built from TRBV6-1 and TRBJ1-3; 7 bases agree with TRBD1. The CDR3 covers 14 residues. The trim removed 5 bases at V and 2 bases at J, leaving 3 bases unmatched. Per germline, CDR1 MNHNS and CDR2 SASEGT.

This chain uses TRBV5-1 with TRBJ2-3; 9 bases line up with TRBD1. V was clipped by 4 bases and J by 4 bases; unmatched bases: 7. The germline CDR1 and CDR2 sequences are SGHRS and YFSETQ. The CDR3 runs 15 residues. CDR3 sequence: CASSPSGTGPDTQYF. CDR3 DNA sequence: TGCGCCAGCAGCCCTTCCGGGACAGGGCCAGATACGCAGTATTTT.

This chain connects TRBV20-1 to TRBJ2-2; 10 positions match TRBD2. After removal of 3 bases from V and 7 bases from J, the junction contained 8 bases not matched to a gene. CDR1 and CDR2 (germline): DFQATT, SNEGSKA (reference sequence). The CDR3 is 15 amino acids. In DNA form, the CDR3 reads TGCAGTGCTAGTGAGACTAGCGGGTTTGGCGGGGAGCTGTTTTTT. This gives the protein CSASETSGFGGELFF.

This clonotype was recorded at least ten times. The chain is built from TRBV10-1 and TRBJ1-6; 8 positions agree with TRBD1. The germline gives CDR1 WNHNN, CDR2 SYGVQD (reference sequence). Germline trimming cut 8 bases from V and 10 bases from J; bases unmatched to any gene: 7. The CDR3 sequence is 13 residues long. CDR3 coding DNA: TGCGCCAGCGGAACTGGACAGGGCTCACCCCTCCACTTT. It encodes CASGTGQGSPLHF.

This clonotype was counted at least ten times. This sequence joins TRBV20-1 and TRBJ2-1; 7 positions match TRBD2. In germline, CDR1 is DFQATT, CDR2 SNEGSKA (reference sequence). The CDR3 contains 16 residues. With 0 bases clipped from V and 0 bases from J, the junction kept 5 bases outside the gene matches. CDR3 in DNA: TGCAGTGCTAGAGAGTTCGGGAGGAGCTCCTACAATGAGCAGTTCTTC. Translation gives CSAREFGRSSYNEQFF.